This T cell receptor (beta chain) was found in a study of cytomegalovirus exposure and HLA in healthy donors. Germline values: CDR1 LNHDA, CDR2 SQIVND (reference sequence). The CDR3 has 14 amino acids. V lost 7 bases, J lost 0 bases, and 2 bases stayed unmatched. With regard to this clone: What it binds is unknown.

The study's findings and limits: The study listed approximately 160 cytomegalovirus-associated TCR beta chains. In a later analysis, CMV-associated beta chains were mostly HLA-associated, it appeared. Roughly uniform depth of sequencing across donors was assumed in presence/absence analyses.

PCR involved 60 Vbeta and 13 Jbeta primers. Assay: immunoSEQ multiplex PCR; the TCRdb copy retains only in-frame clones and omits some. The table records 80,000 to 100,000 clones, around 70% of them present only once. The sample taken for sequencing was PBMCs. This chain joins TRBV19 and TRBJ2-2; TRBD2 matches at 7 bases. This TCR was recovered from a man aged 50 or older in good health and CMV-seronegative. In DNA form, the CDR3 reads TGTGCCAGTAACGCGGGGGCGAACACCGGGGAGCTGTTTTTT. Translated, it gives CASNAGANTGELFF.